A selection of T cell receptor delta chains follows, all from one sample in a study of γδ T cells in repeated Plasmodium falciparum infection. TCRdb redid the clone calls on the multiplex PCR reads with CATT. This sample has about 51,000 delta-chain clones; 1.9% occur once, and the top ten carry approximately 25%. The source material was gamma-delta T cells from blood. Source of these receptors: a pool of human donors (malaria-infected and uninfected, not separated). Each CDR3 is given with its conserved first and last residue. A D gene is named only where the DNA matches it firmly. Size tells how often a clone was seen, or its class if it is expanded.

D: -; J: TRDJ1; size: many; length: 16; V: TRAV29/DV5; CDR3: CAASPMGSDKADKLIF; DNA: TGTGCAGCAAGCCCGATGGGATCAGATAAGGCCGATAAACTCATCTTT
D: -; J: TRDJ2; size: many; length: 14; V: TRDV1; CDR3: CALGERKGRAQLFF; DNA: TGTGCTCTTGGGGAAAGGAAGGGGAGAGCACAACTCTTCTTT
D: TRDD3; J: TRDJ1; size: many; length: 18; V: TRDV1; CDR3: CALGVNSLVLGDTDKLIF; DNA: TGTGCTCTTGGGGTGAATTCCCTAGTACTGGGGGATACCGATAAACTCATCTTT
D: -; J: TRDJ1; size: many; length: 16; V: TRAV29/DV5; CDR3: CAASRLRSPYTDKLIF; DNA: TGTGCAGCAAGTCGGCTTCGTTCCCCTTACACCGATAAACTCATCTTT
D: -; J: TRDJ1; size: medium-sized; length: 20; V: TRDV1; CDR3: CALGETYRPAWTFRPDKLIF; DNA: TGTGCTCTTGGGGAAACCTACAGGCCGGCTTGGACATTCCGCCCCGATAAACTCATCTTT
D: -; J: TRDJ1; size: many; length: 15; V: TRAV29/DV5; CDR3: CAASRGWRITDKLIF; DNA: TGTGCAGCAAGCAGGGGATGGCGGATCACCGATAAACTCATCTTT
D: TRDD3; J: TRDJ1; size: many; length: 18; V: TRDV2; CDR3: CACDILGDTQEYGDKLIF; DNA: TGTGCCTGTGACATACTGGGGGATACGCAAGAGTACGGCGATAAACTCATCTTT
D: TRDD3; J: TRDJ1; size: many; length: 18; V: TRDV1; CDR3: CALGERPYWGIFTDKLIF; DNA: TGTGCTCTTGGGGAACGGCCTTACTGGGGGATTTTTACCGATAAACTCATCTTT
D: TRDD3; J: TRDJ1; size: medium-sized; length: 21; V: TRDV2; CDR3: CACDTIGHTGGSSHATDKLIF; DNA: TGTGCCTGTGACACCATCGGGCATACTGGGGGATCCTCCCACGCCACCGATAAACTCATCTTT
D: TRDD3; J: TRDJ1; size: medium-sized; length: 23; V: TRDV1; CDR3: CALGEIAYARNGGHGVYTDKLIF; DNA: TGTGCTCTTGGGGAAATAGCGTATGCTAGAAATGGGGGACACGGGGTGTACACCGATAAACTCATCTTT
D: -; J: TRDJ1; size: many; length: 20; V: TRDV1; CDR3: CALGERPCRLGIRYTDKLIF; DNA: TGTGCTCTTGGGGAACGACCCTGCCGCCTGGGGATCCGATACACCGATAAACTCATCTTT
D: TRDD3; J: TRDJ3; size: many; length: 18; V: TRDV2; CDR3: CACDALGDSSWDTRQMFF; DNA: TGTGCCTGTGACGCCCTGGGGGACAGCTCCTGGGACACCCGACAGATGTTTTTC
D: -; J: TRDJ1; size: many; length: 16; V: TRDV1; CDR3: CALGEIISKGREGLIF; DNA: TGTGCTCTTGGGGAAATAATATCTAAGGGTCGAGAAGGACTCATCTTT
D: TRDD3; J: TRDJ1; size: many; length: 26; V: TRDV1; CDR3: CALGESFSYLFHWGIRGRVLTDKLIF; DNA: TGTGCTCTTGGGGAATCTTTTTCCTACTTATTTCACTGGGGGATACGCGGGCGGGTTTTGACCGATAAACTCATCTTT
D: -; J: TRDJ1; size: many; length: 26; V: TRDV1; CDR3: CALGQTTRGAYVVGNIPQDYTDKLIF; DNA: TGTGCTCTTGGCCAAACTACCCGGGGGGCTTACGTGGTGGGGAATATACCTCAGGACTACACCGATAAACTCATCTTT
D: -; J: TRDJ1; size: medium-sized; length: 29; V: TRDV1; CDR3: CALGELDTYSSYKWIYWGSRTKKTDKLIF; DNA: TGTGCTCTTGGGGAACTTGACACCTACTCTTCCTACAAGTGGATTTACTGGGGATCCCGTACAAAAAAAACCGATAAACTCATCTTT
D: TRDD3; J: TRDJ1; size: many; length: 17; V: TRDV1; CDR3: CALGEAWSSGGYLILIF; DNA: TGTGCTCTTGGGGAGGCGTGGTCCTCTGGGGGATATTTGATACTCATCTTT
D: TRDD3; J: TRDJ1; size: many; length: 19; V: TRDV1; CDR3: CALGAAFPNRLGDPDKLIF; DNA: TGTGCTCTTGGGGCAGCCTTCCCGAATCGACTGGGGGACCCTGATAAACTCATCTTT
D: TRDD3; J: TRDJ1; size: many; length: 23; V: TRDV1; CDR3: CALGEGRALVSYWGIRETDKLIF; DNA: TGTGCTCTTGGGGAAGGGCGTGCCCTTGTCTCATACTGGGGGATACGCGAAACCGATAAACTCATCTTT
D: -; J: TRDJ1; size: medium-sized; length: 15; V: TRDV3; CDR3: CAFAREGPGTDKLIF; DNA: TGTGCCTTTGCCCGTGAGGGCCCTGGAACCGATAAACTCATCTTT
D: -; J: TRDJ1; size: many; length: 20; V: TRDV1; CDR3: CALADIPPNRFSTGRDKLIF; DNA: TGTGCTCTTGCCGATATTCCTCCCAATCGATTTAGTACTGGTAGGGATAAACTCATCTTT
D: TRDD3; J: TRDJ2; size: many; length: 19; V: TRDV1; CDR3: CALGEVFVGEMALTAQLFF; DNA: TGTGCTCTTGGGGAAGTCTTCGTGGGGGAGATGGCTTTGACAGCACAACTCTTCTTT
D: TRDD3; J: TRDJ1; size: many; length: 19; V: TRDV1; CDR3: CALGRLGYVSGGFVDKLIF; DNA: TGTGCTCTTGGGCGACTAGGCTACGTCTCTGGGGGATTTGTCGATAAACTCATCTTT
D: -; J: TRDJ1; size: few; length: 10; V: TRDV2; CDR3: CSGYTDKLIF; DNA: TGCTCCGGGTACACCGATAAACTCATCTTT
D: -; J: TRDJ1; size: many; length: 17; V: TRDV1; CDR3: CALGQPYFRVRGDKLIF; DNA: TGTGCTCTTGGGCAACCTTATTTTAGGGTCAGGGGCGATAAACTCATCTTT
D: -; J: TRDJ1; size: many; length: 14; V: TRAV29/DV5; CDR3: CAASPGGSTDKLIF; DNA: TGTGCAGCAAGCCCCGGGGGCTCTACCGATAAACTCATCTTT
D: TRDD3; J: TRDJ1; size: many; length: 19; V: TRDV1; CDR3: CALGERIPTRYWGIRDLIF; DNA: TGTGCTCTTGGGGAACGGATTCCTACTCGGTACTGGGGGATACGGGACCTCATCTTT